Detailed here is one T cell receptor (beta chain). This clone's antigen is unknown. The input lacks base qualities; no much larger clone sits a single base away. Patients with a history of autoimmune disease or receiving systemic immunosuppression were excluded from the trial. Peripheral blood for TCR sequencing was collected from all dose cohorts at baseline, on cycle 4 day 1, and on cycle 7 day 1. The samples were drawn from a first-in-human, open-label, multicenter phase I dose-escalation trial of ivuxolimab. The trial enrolled adults with locally advanced or metastatic head and neck squamous cell, hepatocellular, melanoma or renal cell carcinoma. Before TCR sequencing, CD4+ T cells and CD8+ T cells were sorted from peripheral blood as separate populations. To sequence the TCRbeta CDR3 region, genomic DNA was isolated from the sorted cells. TCRbeta CDR3 regions were sequenced using the immunoSEQ Assay. TCRdb holds this immuneACCESS table with in-frame rearrangements only. Some clones are missing; in checked studies, unresolved V genes explain under half, and the rest has no known cause. The sample records 70,000 to 95,000 clones, approximately 86% of which are singletons. Together, the top ten hold approximately 2% of the sample.

This specimen comes from a study of OX40 agonist ivuxolimab in advanced cancers. General notes on the study: The costimulatory receptor OX40 (CD134) was targeted by ivuxolimab, a fully human IgG2 agonistic monoclonal antibody. Intravenous ivuxolimab was administered to patients every 2 weeks at six dose levels: 0.01, 0.1, 0.3, 1.5, 3 and 10 mg/kg. Prior anti-PD-1, anti-PD-L1 or anti-CTLA-4 therapy was permitted, and checkpoint inhibitors had been received by around 40% of dose-escalation patients. Partial responses were achieved by three dose-escalation patients, of whom one had hepatocellular carcinoma and two had cutaneous melanoma. Among the approximately 50 dose-escalation patients, around 20 had hepatocellular carcinoma, around 15 melanoma, 9 renal cell carcinoma and 9 head and neck cancer. The dose-escalation cohort was 82.7% male with a mean age of about 65 years, ranging from roughly 23 to 79. The purpose of peripheral TCRbeta sequencing was to test whether ivuxolimab changed TCR sequence diversity and led to clonal T-cell expansion. The paper describes the monotherapy dose-escalation part (N of about 52 patients) of the phase I trial of ivuxolimab. The investigation overall reported the following: Partial responders in the 0.1-3.0 mg/kg groups had among the lowest normalized peripheral clonal expansion, especially among CD8+ T cells. Which antigens the clonally expanded peripheral T cells were specific for was not determined. At doses of 0.1 to 3.0 mg/kg, clonal expansion of both CD4+ and CD8+ blood T cells was observed from baseline to week 6. After ivuxolimab, expanded clones were on average more numerous among CD8+ T cells than among CD4+ T cells. Low levels of normalized T-cell clonal expansion were also seen in some patients who did not respond.

Trimming removed 4 bases from V and 7 bases from J, leaving 20 bases between the germline ends. CDR1 and CDR2, per the germline V gene, are LGHNA and YSLEER. The CDR3 runs 16 amino acids, cysteine and phenylalanine included. Left in the record is the CDR3 DNA by itself, 48 bases read in frame from the first base. Sequenced material: CD4+ or CD8+ T cells sorted from blood, taken in a trial of the OX40 agonist ivuxolimab. This receptor was taken from an adult with an advanced solid tumor such as melanoma, head and neck, liver or kidney cancer. This chain is built from TRBV4-3 and TRBJ2-1; perhaps TRBD1 is the D gene, with 5 bases matching. Read as DNA, the sequence is TGCGCCAGCAGCCCCCAGCGATTGGGCAGGGTAAATGAGCAGTTCTTC. The translation is CASSPQRLGRVNEQFF.